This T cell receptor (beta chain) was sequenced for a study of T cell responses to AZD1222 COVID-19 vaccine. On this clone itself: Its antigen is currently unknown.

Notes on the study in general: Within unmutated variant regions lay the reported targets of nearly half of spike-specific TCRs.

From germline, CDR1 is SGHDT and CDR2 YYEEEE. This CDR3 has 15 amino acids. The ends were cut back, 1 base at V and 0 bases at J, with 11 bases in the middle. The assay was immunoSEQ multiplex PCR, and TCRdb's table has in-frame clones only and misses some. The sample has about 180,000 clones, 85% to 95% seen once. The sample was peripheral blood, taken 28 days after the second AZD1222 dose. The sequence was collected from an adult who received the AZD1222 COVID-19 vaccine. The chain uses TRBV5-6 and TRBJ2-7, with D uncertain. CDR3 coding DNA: TGTGCCAGCAGCTTGTTTCTTTACACCTCCTACGAGCAGTACTTC. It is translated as CASSLFLYTSYEQYF.